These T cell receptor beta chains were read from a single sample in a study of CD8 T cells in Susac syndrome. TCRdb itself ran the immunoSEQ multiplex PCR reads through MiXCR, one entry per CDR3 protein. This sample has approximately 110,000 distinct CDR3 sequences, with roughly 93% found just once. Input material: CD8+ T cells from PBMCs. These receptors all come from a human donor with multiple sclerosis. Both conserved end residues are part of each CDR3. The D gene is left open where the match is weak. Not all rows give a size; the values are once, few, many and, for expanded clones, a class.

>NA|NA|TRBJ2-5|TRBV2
CASSEAAQGTQYF
TGTGCCAGCAGTGAAGCGGCCCAAGGGACCCAGTACTTC
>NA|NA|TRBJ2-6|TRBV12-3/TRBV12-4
CASSFNSGANVLTF
TGTGCCAGCAGTTTTAACTCTGGGGCCAACGTCCTGACTTTC
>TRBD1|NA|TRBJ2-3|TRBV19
CASSNRQGALRVADTQYF
TGTGCCAGTAGTAATAGACAGGGGGCGCTTCGAGTTGCAGATACGCAGTATTTT
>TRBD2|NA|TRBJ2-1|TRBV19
CASSIGAGNNEQFF
TGTGCCAGTAGTATAGGAGCGGGAAACAATGAGCAGTTCTTC
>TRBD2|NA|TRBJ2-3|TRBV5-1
CASSLALAGGPDTQYF
TGCGCCAGCAGCTTGGCCTTGGCGGGGGGGCCGGATACGCAGTATTTT
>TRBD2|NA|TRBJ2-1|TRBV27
CASSTGTLAAGEQFF
TGTGCCAGCAGCACCGGGACTCTAGCGGCCGGCGAGCAGTTCTTC
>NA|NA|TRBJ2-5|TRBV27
CASSPTVDFAETQYF
TGTGCCAGCAGTCCCACGGTAGATTTCGCAGAGACCCAGTACTTC
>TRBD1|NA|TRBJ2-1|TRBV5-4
CASSFRQGRNEQFF
TGTGCCAGCAGCTTCCGACAGGGGCGAAATGAGCAGTTCTTC
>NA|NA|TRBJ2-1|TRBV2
CASSGRRVDKPYNEQFF
TGTGCCAGCAGTGGACGAAGGGTGGACAAACCTTACAATGAGCAGTTCTTC
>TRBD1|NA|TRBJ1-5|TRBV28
CASRQDREAQPQHF
TGTGCCAGCAGACAAGACAGGGAAGCGCAGCCCCAGCATTTT
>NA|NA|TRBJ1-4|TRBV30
CAWSVQDTGGEKLFF
TGTGCCTGGAGTGTTCAAGACACAGGCGGGGAAAAACTGTTTTTT
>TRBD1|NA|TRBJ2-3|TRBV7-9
CASSPRQGEASDTQYF
TGTGCCAGCAGCCCCCGACAGGGGGAAGCGTCAGATACGCAGTATTTT
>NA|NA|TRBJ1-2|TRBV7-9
CASSPGGRGYTF
TGTGCCAGCAGCCCCGGGGGTCGGGGCTACACCTTC
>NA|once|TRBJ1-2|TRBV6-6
CASSYSSTSGSYGYTF
TGTGCCAGCAGTTACTCGAGTACCTCAGGGTCCTATGGCTACACCTTC
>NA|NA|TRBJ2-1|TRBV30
CAWSVRIDEQFF
TGTGCCTGGAGCGTTCGAATCGATGAGCAGTTCTTC
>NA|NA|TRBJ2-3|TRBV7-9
CASSLDYSDTDTQYF
TGTGCCAGCAGCTTAGACTATTCAGACACAGATACGCAGTATTTT
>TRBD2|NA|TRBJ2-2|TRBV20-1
CSARGGTSDQHTGELFF
TGCAGTGCTAGAGGCGGGACTAGCGACCAACACACCGGGGAGCTGTTTTTT
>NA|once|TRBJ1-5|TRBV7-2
CASSSRGRNQPQHF
TGTGCCAGCAGCTCGCGGGGCAGAAATCAGCCCCAGCATTTT